Listed below are T cell receptor beta chains from one sample, sequenced in a study of immune characterization of retroperitoneal liposarcoma. One entry per CDR3 protein results from TCRdb running MiXCR on the PCR reads. In the table there are around 11,000 distinct CDR3 sequences, about a quarter of which are singletons. The sample consisted of tumor tissue. These receptors came from a male donor with retroperitoneal liposarcoma. Each CDR3 is given with its conserved first and last residue. A D gene is named only where the DNA matches it firmly. Some rows mark clone size as missing; the rest say once, few, many or name a class of expanded clone.

>TRBJ2-1|.|TRBV11-1|many
CASSQGVFEQFF
TGTGCCAGCAGCCAAGGGGTTTTCGAGCAGTTCTTC
>TRBJ2-5|TRBD2|TRBV6-6|many
CASSYILLAGGPKTQYF
TGTGCCAGCAGTTACATCCTTCTAGCGGGGGGGCCAAAGACCCAGTACTTC
>TRBJ2-1|TRBD2|TRBV7-2|medium-sized
CASSLGTSTYNEQFF
TGTGCCAGCAGCTTAGGGACTAGCACCTACAATGAGCAGTTCTTC
>TRBJ2-5|.|TRBV12-3/TRBV12-4|.
CASSFRQLGNEQYF
TGTGCCAGCAGTTTTAGACAGCTAGGGAATGAGCAGTACTTC
>TRBJ1-1|.|TRBV6-1|few
CASSVEGYTEAFF
TGTGCCAGCAGTGTCGAGGGGTACACTGAAGCTTTCTTT
>TRBJ2-7|.|TRBV6-1|medium-sized
CASSDQPIGYEQYF
TGTGCCAGCAGTGACCAGCCGATTGGTTACGAGCAGTACTTC
>TRBJ1-1|TRBD1|TRBV6-1|.
CASNMYRGNTEAFF
TGTGCCAGCAATATGTACAGGGGCAACACTGAAGCTTTCTTT
>TRBJ2-3|TRBD1|TRBV12-3/TRBV12-4|medium-sized
CASSLGQGAGGTDTQYF
TGTGCCAGCAGTCTAGGACAGGGGGCAGGTGGCACAGATACGCAGTATTTT
>TRBJ2-3|TRBD2|TRBV12-3/TRBV12-4|.
CASRLAGETQYF
TGTGCCAGCAGACTAGCGGGAGAGACGCAGTATTTT
>TRBJ2-2|.|TRBV6-1|medium-sized
CASRLRFDTGELFF
TGTGCCAGCAGATTGCGGTTTGACACCGGGGAGCTGTTTTTT
>TRBJ2-5|TRBD1|TRBV6-1|many
CASSEGQGRLEETQYF
TGTGCCAGCAGTGAGGGACAGGGGAGGTTGGAAGAGACCCAGTACTTC
>TRBJ2-7|TRBD2|TRBV6-1|medium-sized
CASSLRGGEQYF
TGTGCCAGTAGCTTGCGGGGGGGAGAGCAGTACTTC
>TRBJ2-1|.|TRBV6-5|few
CASSYGGTVQETQFF
TGTGCCAGCAGTTACGGGGGGACTGTACAAGAGACCCAGTTCTTC
>TRBJ2-1|TRBD1|TRBV11-3|few
CASSVSGTGGYEQFF
TGTGCCAGCAGCGTATCCGGGACAGGGGGATACGAGCAGTTCTTC
>TRBJ1-2|.|TRBV7-3|.
CASSLDVRAREGYTF
TGTGCCAGCAGCTTAGATGTCAGGGCGAGGGAGGGCTACACCTTC
>TRBJ2-7|TRBD1|TRBV7-8|medium-sized
CASSFRQGANYEQYF
TGTGCCAGCAGCTTCCGACAGGGGGCGAACTACGAGCAGTACTTC
>TRBJ2-7|.|TRBV7-5|.
CISVPEATQDRASSYEQYF
.
>TRBJ2-1|.|TRBV7-8|medium-sized
CASSLEGRSPLETQFF
TGTGCCAGCAGCTTAGAGGGCCGGAGCCCGTTGGAGACCCAGTTCTTC
>TRBJ2-3|.|TRBV5-1|few
CASSLWAGIGDTQYF
TGCGCCAGCAGCTTGTGGGCCGGAATTGGGGATACGCAGTATTTT
>TRBJ2-7|.|TRBV6-4|few
CASSDSIAGNNEQYF
TGTGCCAGCAGTGACTCGATCGCGGGGAACAATGAGCAGTACTTC
>TRBJ1-2|TRBD1|TRBV6-6|.
CASSYRDRGNYVYTF
TGTGCCAGCAGTTACCGGGACAGGGGGAACTATGTCTACACCTTC
>TRBJ2-3|TRBD1|TRBV6-1|.
CASNRGTTDTQYF
TGTGCCAGCAACAGGGGGACCACAGATACGCAGTATTTT
>TRBJ2-1|TRBD2|TRBV6-1|few
CASSRGLAVQETQFF
TGTGCCAGCAGCCGGGGACTAGCGGTCCAAGAGACCCAGTTCTTC
>TRBJ2-1|TRBD2|TRBV11-2|.
CASSFFARGGPYNEQFF
TGTGCCAGCAGCTTCTTCGCTCGGGGAGGGCCCTACAATGAGCAGTTCTTC
>TRBJ2-3|TRBD1|TRBV7-3|.
CASSLVGGITDTQYF
TGTGCCAGCAGCTTAGTAGGGGGCATCACAGATACGCAGTATTTT
>TRBJ2-1|.|TRBV7-3|.
CASSPQRGSYEQFF
TGTGCCAGCAGCCCCCAACGGGGGTCCTACGAGCAGTTCTTC
>TRBJ2-7|.|TRBV12-3/TRBV12-4|.
CASRILGSYEQYF
TGTGCCAGCCGGATACTAGGATCCTACGAGCAGTACTTC
>TRBJ1-5|.|TRBV11-2|few
CASSAVGGNQPQHF
TGTGCCAGCAGCGCGGTAGGAGGCAATCAGCCCCAGCATTTT
>TRBJ1-1|.|TRBV7-2|once
CASSDPGRRVTEAFF
TGTGCCAGCAGCGATCCGGGACGACGGGTCACTGAAGCTTTCTTT
>TRBJ2-7|.|TRBV6-1|medium-sized
CASRLQGYGEQYF
TGTGCCAGCAGACTACAGGGCTACGGGGAGCAGTACTTC
>TRBJ2-1|.|TRBV24-1|.
CATSDWDKGVGNEQFF
TGTGCCACCAGTGATTGGGACAAGGGGGTGGGGAATGAGCAGTTCTTC
>TRBJ2-7|.|TRBV6-1|medium-sized
CASRVDRSVSNEQYF
TGTGCCAGCAGGGTGGACAGATCTGTTTCAAATGAGCAGTACTTC
>TRBJ1-3|TRBD1|TRBV7-2|many
CASSSDRGNTIYF
TGTGCCAGCAGCTCGGACAGGGGAAACACCATATATTTT
>TRBJ1-5|.|TRBV6-1|many
CASSLYRAQEQPQHF
TGTGCCAGCAGTTTATACAGGGCACAGGAGCAGCCCCAGCATTTT
>TRBJ2-1|TRBD2|TRBV12-3/TRBV12-4|.
CASSSKPGGVAYEQFF
TGTGCCAGCAGTTCCAAACCGGGAGGAGTAGCCTACGAGCAGTTCTTC
>TRBJ1-1|.|TRBV6-1|.
CAEKAEAFF
TGTGCCGAAAAGGCTGAAGCTTTCTTT
>TRBJ2-1|.|TRBV25-1|few
CASSDPRVQETQFF
TGTGCCAGCAGTGATCCCAGGGTGCAAGAGACCCAGTTCTTC
>TRBJ2-2|TRBD1|TRBV7-2|many
CASSRQGNTGELFF
TGTGCCAGCAGCCGACAGGGGAACACCGGGGAGCTGTTTTTT